This is a list of T cell receptor beta chains from one sample in a study of cytomegalovirus exposure and HLA in healthy donors. The table came from immunoSEQ multiplex PCR; TCRdb's copy has only in-frame clones and leaves some out. This sample carries over 95,000 clones, approximately 69% of them seen once, and the ten largest clones take around 4.2%. The source material was PBMCs. The receptors derive from a woman aged 40 to 49 in good health and CMV-seropositive. Both conserved end residues are part of each CDR3. D genes are given only for firm matches. Only some rows state a clone size, as once, few, many or a class for expanded clones.

TRBJ1-2,TRBV10-3,.,few,CAISTGLGGYTF,TGTGCCATCAGTACAGGGTTAGGTGGCTACACCTTC
TRBJ2-3,TRBV10-3,TRBD2,.,CATRGGGTTDTQYF,TGTGCCACCCGGGGCGGGGGGACCACAGATACGCAGTATTTT
TRBJ2-5,TRBV4-2,TRBD2,.,CASSQDRRGGGGTQYF,TGTGCCAGCAGCCAAGATCGGCGGGGGGGTGGGGGGACCCAGTACTTC
TRBJ2-7,TRBV6-5,TRBD1,.,CASSYGQGEGEQYF,TGTGCCAGCAGTTACGGACAGGGGGAGGGCGAGCAGTACTTC
TRBJ2-1,TRBV6-5,.,.,CASSYRERQFF,TGTGCCAGCAGTTACAGGGAGAGGCAGTTCTTC
TRBJ1-1,TRBV5-5,TRBD1,.,CASSGGTGSAFF,TGTGCCAGCAGCGGGGGGACAGGTTCAGCTTTCTTT
TRBJ1-1,TRBV7-2,TRBD1,few,CASSLLGQGVMNTEAFF,TGTGCCAGCAGCTTATTGGGGCAGGGGGTTATGAACACTGAAGCTTTCTTT
TRBJ2-5,TRBV5-4,TRBD2,few,CASSSTSGRRETQYF,TGTGCCAGCAGCTCGACTAGCGGGAGACGAGAGACCCAGTACTTC
TRBJ2-6,TRBV18,.,once,CASSLQGSGTGANVLTF,TGTGCCAGCTCACTCCAGGGCAGTGGAACTGGGGCCAACGTCCTGACTTTC
TRBJ2-3,TRBV30,TRBD2,.,CAWNPGTGGSDTQYF,TGTGCCTGGAACCCCGGGACGGGAGGGTCGGATACGCAGTATTTT
TRBJ1-2,TRBV27,TRBD1,.,CASSSLQGEYGYTF,TGTGCCAGCAGCTCCCTCCAGGGGGAATATGGCTACACCTTC
TRBJ1-2,TRBV5-1,TRBD1,.,CASSLVGTGGDNGYTF,TGCGCCAGCAGCTTGGTCGGGACAGGGGGTGACAATGGCTACACCTTC
TRBJ1-2,TRBV5-4,TRBD1,.,CASSLGQGRGYTF,TGTGCCAGCAGCTTGGGACAGGGAAGGGGCTACACCTTC
TRBJ2-5,TRBV7-3,.,few,CASSSSGRQGPETQYF,TGTGCCAGCAGCTCATCTGGCAGGCAAGGCCCAGAGACCCAGTACTTC
TRBJ2-3,TRBV4-2,TRBD2,.,CASSPLLAGITDTQYF,TGTGCCAGCAGCCCCCTTCTAGCGGGTATCACAGATACGCAGTATTTT
TRBJ2-3,TRBV15,TRBD2,.,CATSRDLGLLAGGRDTQYF,TGTGCCACCAGCAGAGATCTGGGCTTACTAGCGGGGGGACGTGATACGCAGTATTTT
TRBJ2-2,TRBV12-5,.,.,CASGWSRLEKGTGELFF,TGTGCTAGTGGTTGGTCGAGACTAGAAAAAGGTACCGGGGAGCTGTTTTTT
TRBJ2-7,TRBV19,.,.,CASSPITGLGSYEQYF,TGTGCCAGTAGCCCAATAACGGGACTCGGCTCCTACGAGCAGTACTTC
TRBJ1-1,TRBV6-1,TRBD1,.,CATQEGGGNTEAFF,TGTGCCACCCAGGAAGGGGGCGGGAACACTGAAGCTTTCTTT
TRBJ1-1,TRBV12-2,.,.,CASRLSFDILDTEAFF,TGTGCAAGTCGCCTCTCATTTGACATCTTGGACACTGAAGCTTTCTTT
TRBJ2-5,TRBV29-1,.,.,CSVEQRQETQYF,TGCAGCGTTGAGCAGCGCCAAGAGACCCAGTACTTC
TRBJ2-5,TRBV19,.,.,CASSRGLGETQYF,TGTGCCAGTAGTAGGGGCCTCGGGGAGACCCAGTACTTC
TRBJ1-2,TRBV9,.,.,CASSDRQLSYGYTF,TGTGCCAGCAGCGATAGACAGTTATCCTATGGCTACACCTTC
TRBJ2-7,TRBV7-9,TRBD2,few,CASRMGTSGSYEQYF,TGTGCCAGCAGGATGGGGACTAGCGGCTCCTACGAGCAGTACTTC
TRBJ2-2,TRBV4-1,.,.,CASSHITGELFF,TGCGCCAGCAGCCATATCACCGGGGAGCTGTTTTTT
TRBJ2-3,TRBV7-3,.,.,CASSPEPHESTQYF,TGTGCCAGCAGCCCCGAACCCCACGAAAGCACGCAGTATTTT
TRBJ2-2,TRBV27,.,.,CASLMTNTGELFF,TGTGCCAGTCTAATGACGAACACCGGGGAGCTGTTTTTT
TRBJ2-3,TRBV18,.,.,CASSPPGTRNTDTQYF,TGTGCCAGCTCACCACCGGGGACACGCAACACAGATACGCAGTATTTT
TRBJ2-4,TRBV7-3,TRBD1,.,CASSFSGTGIQYF,TGTGCCAGCAGCTTTTCCGGGACAGGGATTCAGTACTTC
TRBJ2-7,TRBV5-1,TRBD1,.,CASSWGQGIYEQYF,TGCGCCAGCAGCTGGGGACAGGGGATCTACGAGCAGTACTTC
TRBJ1-2,TRBV29-1,TRBD1,.,CSVAGQGVQRGYTF,TGCAGCGTAGCGGGACAGGGTGTTCAGAGGGGCTACACCTTC
TRBJ1-1,TRBV11-3,TRBD1,.,CASSPTRDRGRAFF,TGTGCCAGCAGCCCAACGAGGGACAGGGGGAGGGCTTTCTTT
TRBJ2-1,TRBV2,.,.,CASSEGQFSYNEQFF,TGTGCCAGCAGTGAAGGACAGTTCTCCTACAATGAGCAGTTCTTC
TRBJ2-3,TRBV12-5,.,.,CASATDRDTQYF,TGTGCTAGTGCTACCGACAGAGATACGCAGTATTTT
TRBJ2-3,TRBV11-2,.,.,CASSFRSLLGDTQYF,TGTGCCAGCAGCTTCAGGTCTTTGTTGGGAGATACGCAGTATTTT
TRBJ2-3,TRBV13,TRBD2,few,CASSLVWLAGGRAPDTQYF,TGTGCCAGCAGCTTAGTTTGGCTAGCGGGGGGCCGGGCCCCAGATACGCAGTATTTT
TRBJ2-7,TRBV11-3,.,.,CASSFLLGIQDEQYF,TGTGCCAGCAGCTTCTTACTAGGAATCCAAGACGAGCAGTACTTC